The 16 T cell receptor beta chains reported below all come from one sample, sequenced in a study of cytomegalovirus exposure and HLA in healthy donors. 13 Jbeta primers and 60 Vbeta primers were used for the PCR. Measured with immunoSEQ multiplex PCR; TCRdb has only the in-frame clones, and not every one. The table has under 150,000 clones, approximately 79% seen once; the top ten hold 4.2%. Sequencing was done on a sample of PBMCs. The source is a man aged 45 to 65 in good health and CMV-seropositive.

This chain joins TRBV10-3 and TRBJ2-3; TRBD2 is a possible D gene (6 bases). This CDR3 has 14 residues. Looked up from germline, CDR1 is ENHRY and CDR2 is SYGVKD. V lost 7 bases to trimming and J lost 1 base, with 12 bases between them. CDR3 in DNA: TGTGCCATCAAGGGGTGGGGGGGCACAGATACGCAGTATTTT. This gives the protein CAIKGWGGTDTQYF.

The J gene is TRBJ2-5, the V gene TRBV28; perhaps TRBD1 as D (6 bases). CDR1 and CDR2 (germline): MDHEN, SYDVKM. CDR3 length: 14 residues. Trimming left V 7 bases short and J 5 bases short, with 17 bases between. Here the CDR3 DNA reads TGTGCCAGCAATTGGGCAGGGGCGGTGGAGACCCAGTACTTC. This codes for CASNWAGAVETQYF.

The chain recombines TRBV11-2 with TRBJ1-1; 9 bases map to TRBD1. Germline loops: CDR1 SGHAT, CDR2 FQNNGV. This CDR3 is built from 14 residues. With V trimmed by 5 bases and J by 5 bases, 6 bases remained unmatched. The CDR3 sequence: CASSPDRGWTEAFF. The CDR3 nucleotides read TGTGCCAGCAGCCCAGACAGGGGGTGGACTGAAGCTTTCTTT.

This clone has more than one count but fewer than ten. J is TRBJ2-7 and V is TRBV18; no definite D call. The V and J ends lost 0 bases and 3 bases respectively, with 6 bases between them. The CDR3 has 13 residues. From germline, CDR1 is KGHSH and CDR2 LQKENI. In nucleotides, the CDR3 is TGTGCCAGCTCACCACCGGGCAGCTACGAGCAGTACTTC. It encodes CASSPPGSYEQYF. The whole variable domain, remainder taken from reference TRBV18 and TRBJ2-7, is NAGVMQNPRHLVRRRGQEARLRCSPMKGHSHVYWYRQLPEEGLKFMVYLQKENIIDESGMPKERFSAEFPKEGPSILRIQQVVRGDSAAYFCASSPPGSYEQYFGPGTRLTVT.

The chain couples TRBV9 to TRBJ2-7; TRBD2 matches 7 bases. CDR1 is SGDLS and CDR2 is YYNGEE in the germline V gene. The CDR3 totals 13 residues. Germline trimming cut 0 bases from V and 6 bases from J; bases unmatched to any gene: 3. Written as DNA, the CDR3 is TGTGCCAGCAGCGTAGGAGCGGGGTTCGAGCAGTACTTC. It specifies CASSVGAGFEQYF.

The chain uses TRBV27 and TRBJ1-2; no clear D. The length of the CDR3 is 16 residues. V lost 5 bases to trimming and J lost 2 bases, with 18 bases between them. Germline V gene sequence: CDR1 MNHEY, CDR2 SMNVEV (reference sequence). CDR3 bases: TGTGCCAGCAGTCCCCTGGGAGGAGCCGAGAACTATGGCTACACCTTC. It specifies CASSPLGGAENYGYTF.

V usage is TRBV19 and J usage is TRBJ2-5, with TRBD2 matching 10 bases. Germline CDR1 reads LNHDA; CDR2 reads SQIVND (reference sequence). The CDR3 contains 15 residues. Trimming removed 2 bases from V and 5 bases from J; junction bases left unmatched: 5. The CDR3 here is CASSIFSGGKETQYF. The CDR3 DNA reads TGTGCCAGTAGTATATTTAGCGGGGGGAAGGAGACCCAGTACTTC.

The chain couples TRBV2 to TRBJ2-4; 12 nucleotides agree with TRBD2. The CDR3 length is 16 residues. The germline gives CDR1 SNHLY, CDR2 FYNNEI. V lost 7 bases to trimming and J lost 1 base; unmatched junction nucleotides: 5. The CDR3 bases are TGTGCCAGCACCGCCACTAGCGGGGGGGCCAAAAACATTCAGTACTTC. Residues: CASTATSGGAKNIQYF.

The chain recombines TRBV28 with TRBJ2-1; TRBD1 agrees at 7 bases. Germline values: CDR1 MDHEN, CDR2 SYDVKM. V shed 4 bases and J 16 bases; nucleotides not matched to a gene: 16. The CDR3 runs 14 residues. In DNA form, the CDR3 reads TGTGCCAGCAGTTATAAGACAGGGCGAAGGCAGTACTTCTTC. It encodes CASSYKTGRRQYFF.

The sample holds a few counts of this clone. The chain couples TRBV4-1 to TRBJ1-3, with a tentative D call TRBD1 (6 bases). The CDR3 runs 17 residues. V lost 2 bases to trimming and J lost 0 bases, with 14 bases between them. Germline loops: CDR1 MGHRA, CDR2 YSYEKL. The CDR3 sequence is CASSQRGTEYSGNTIYF. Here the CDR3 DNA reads TGCGCCAGCAGCCAAAGGGGGACGGAGTACTCTGGAAACACCATATATTTT.

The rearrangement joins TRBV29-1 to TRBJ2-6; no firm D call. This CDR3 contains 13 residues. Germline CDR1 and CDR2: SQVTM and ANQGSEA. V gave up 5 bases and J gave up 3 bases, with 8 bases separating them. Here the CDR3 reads CSVQVFGANVLTF. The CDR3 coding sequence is TGCAGCGTTCAGGTATTTGGGGCCAACGTCCTGACTTTC.

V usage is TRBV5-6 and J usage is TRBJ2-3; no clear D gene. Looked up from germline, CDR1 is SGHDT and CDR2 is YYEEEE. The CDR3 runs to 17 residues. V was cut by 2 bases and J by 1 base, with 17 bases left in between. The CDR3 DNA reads TGTGCCAGCAGCTTTTTTAGGCGGATCATCGGCACAGATACGCAGTATTTT. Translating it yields CASSFFRRIIGTDTQYF.

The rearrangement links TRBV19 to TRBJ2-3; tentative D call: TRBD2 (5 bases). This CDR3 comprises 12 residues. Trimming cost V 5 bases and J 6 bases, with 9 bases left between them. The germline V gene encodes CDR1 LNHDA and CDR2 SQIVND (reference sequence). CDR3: CASSLSGDTQYF. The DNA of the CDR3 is TGTGCCAGTAGTCTATCGGGGGATACGCAGTATTTT.

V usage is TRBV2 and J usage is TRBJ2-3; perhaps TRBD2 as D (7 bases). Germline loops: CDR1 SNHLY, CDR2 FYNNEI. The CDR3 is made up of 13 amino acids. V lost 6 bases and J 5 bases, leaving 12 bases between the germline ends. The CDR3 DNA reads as TGTGCCAGCAGGGGGGGGCTTCGAGATACGCAGTATTTT. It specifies CASRGGLRDTQYF.

CDR3 in amino acids: CASSSRTGGWGYTF. The CDR3 DNA follows: TGTGCCAGCAGCTCGAGGACAGGGGGCTGGGGCTACACCTTC. V gene TRBV7-2 combines with J gene TRBJ1-2, with TRBD1 identical over 11 bases. Per germline, CDR1 SGHTA and CDR2 FQGNSA. The CDR3 runs to 14 residues. V lost 4 bases to trimming and J lost 8 bases; unmatched junction nucleotides: 6.

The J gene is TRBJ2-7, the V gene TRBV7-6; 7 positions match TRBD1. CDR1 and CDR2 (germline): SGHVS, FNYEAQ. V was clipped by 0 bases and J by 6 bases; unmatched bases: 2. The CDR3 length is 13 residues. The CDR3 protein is CASSLAGGGEQYF. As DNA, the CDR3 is TGTGCCAGCAGCTTAGCAGGGGGCGGCGAGCAGTACTTC.